A selection of T cell receptor beta chains follows, all from one sample in a study of beta chain features in type 1 diabetes. The table came from immunoSEQ multiplex PCR; TCRdb's copy has only in-frame clones and leaves some out. The top ten hold less than 0.65% of the sample, which has 85,000 to 110,000 clones, under 30% seen once. Sequences were obtained from central memory CD4+ T cells from blood. The receptors stem from a woman aged 18 to 35 with type 1 diabetes. Each CDR3 is given with its conserved first and last residue. Each record gives: CDR3 protein, CDR3 DNA, D gene, V gene, J gene, clone size. A D gene is named only where the DNA matches it firmly. Expanded clones are given a class, and other clones once, few, many or no size at all.

CDR3aa: CASSGGSGRASTDTQYF; CDR3nt: TGTGCCAGCAGTGGGGGTAGCGGGAGGGCCTCAACAGATACGCAGTATTTT; d_gene: TRBD2; v_gene: TRBV2; j_gene: TRBJ2-3; abundance: -
CDR3aa: CASSLEGYGGRAGTDTQYF; CDR3nt: TGTGCCAGCAGCTTAGAAGGGTACGGCGGGAGGGCCGGCACAGATACGCAGTATTTT; d_gene: TRBD2; v_gene: TRBV13; j_gene: TRBJ2-3; abundance: -
CDR3aa: CASSFSRAGAGTGELFF; CDR3nt: TGTGCCAGCAGCTTTTCCCGAGCGGGAGCAGGCACCGGGGAGCTGTTTTTT; d_gene: TRBD2; v_gene: TRBV7-2; j_gene: TRBJ2-2; abundance: -
CDR3aa: CASSYSRDRGLETQYF; CDR3nt: TGTGCCAGCAGTTACAGCCGGGACAGGGGTTTGGAGACCCAGTACTTC; d_gene: TRBD1; v_gene: TRBV6-5; j_gene: TRBJ2-5; abundance: -
CDR3aa: CTAASGQGWYTEAFF; CDR3nt: TGCACCGCCGCGTCGGGACAGGGATGGTACACTGAAGCTTTCTTT; d_gene: TRBD1; v_gene: TRBV29-1; j_gene: TRBJ1-1; abundance: -
CDR3aa: CASSYSGGEGNEQFF; CDR3nt: TGTGCCAGCAGTTACTCAGGGGGCGAGGGGAATGAGCAGTTCTTC; d_gene: TRBD1; v_gene: TRBV6-5; j_gene: TRBJ2-1; abundance: -
CDR3aa: CASSFASSNTEAFF; CDR3nt: TGTGCCAGCAGCTTCGCGAGTTCTAACACTGAAGCTTTCTTT; d_gene: -; v_gene: TRBV5-4; j_gene: TRBJ1-1; abundance: few
CDR3aa: CASSALTGGGNIQYF; CDR3nt: TGTGCCAGCAGCGCGCTTACAGGGGGAGGAAACATTCAGTACTTC; d_gene: TRBD1; v_gene: TRBV7-2; j_gene: TRBJ2-4; abundance: few
CDR3aa: CASRVGLTGELFF; CDR3nt: TGCGCCAGCCGTGTTGGGCTCACCGGGGAGCTGTTTTTT; d_gene: -; v_gene: TRBV5-1; j_gene: TRBJ2-2; abundance: few
CDR3aa: CASSLDRHNEQFF; CDR3nt: TGTGCCAGCAGCTTGGACAGACACAATGAGCAGTTCTTC; d_gene: -; v_gene: TRBV7-2; j_gene: TRBJ2-1; abundance: -
CDR3aa: CSVGVGTVTDTQYF; CDR3nt: TGCAGCGTGGGCGTGGGCACAGTCACAGATACGCAGTATTTT; d_gene: -; v_gene: TRBV29-1; j_gene: TRBJ2-3; abundance: few
CDR3aa: CASSPAPGSGANVLTF; CDR3nt: TGCGCCAGCAGCCCGGCCCCAGGGTCAGGGGCCAACGTCCTGACTTTC; d_gene: -; v_gene: TRBV5-1; j_gene: TRBJ2-6; abundance: few
CDR3aa: CASSDGLAEAANTGELFF; CDR3nt: TGCGCCAGCAGTGACGGGCTAGCGGAAGCCGCGAACACCGGGGAGCTGTTTTTT; d_gene: TRBD2; v_gene: TRBV10-2; j_gene: TRBJ2-2; abundance: -
CDR3aa: CASSFTADQETQYF; CDR3nt: TGTGCCAGCAGCTTCACAGCGGACCAAGAGACCCAGTACTTC; d_gene: -; v_gene: TRBV28; j_gene: TRBJ2-5; abundance: -
CDR3aa: CASRNRPTYEQYF; CDR3nt: TGTGCCAGCAGGAACAGGCCAACCTACGAGCAGTACTTC; d_gene: -; v_gene: TRBV2; j_gene: TRBJ2-7; abundance: many
CDR3aa: CASSSPRGGRTDTQYF; CDR3nt: TGTGCCAGCAGTTCGCCCCGGGGGGGCCGCACAGATACGCAGTATTTT; d_gene: TRBD2; v_gene: TRBV6-5; j_gene: TRBJ2-3; abundance: few
CDR3aa: CAHVLPDRGSYGYTF; CDR3nt: TGTGCCCACGTACTGCCAGACAGGGGGAGCTATGGCTACACCTTC; d_gene: TRBD1; v_gene: TRBV30; j_gene: TRBJ1-2; abundance: -
CDR3aa: CASSQVWGGNQPQHF; CDR3nt: TGCGCCAGCAGCCAAGTATGGGGAGGCAATCAGCCCCAGCATTTT; d_gene: -; v_gene: TRBV4-1; j_gene: TRBJ1-5; abundance: few
CDR3aa: CAWNRGNSNQPQHF; CDR3nt: TGTGCCTGGAATCGGGGTAATAGCAATCAGCCCCAGCATTTT; d_gene: -; v_gene: TRBV30; j_gene: TRBJ1-5; abundance: -
CDR3aa: CSVEGGDFSYNEQFF; CDR3nt: TGCAGCGTTGAAGGGGGGGACTTTTCCTACAATGAGCAGTTCTTC; d_gene: -; v_gene: TRBV29-1; j_gene: TRBJ2-1; abundance: -
CDR3aa: CASSSGTGSNMNTEAFF; CDR3nt: TGTGCCAGCAGTTCCGGGACAGGATCCAATATGAACACTGAAGCTTTCTTT; d_gene: TRBD1; v_gene: TRBV7-2; j_gene: TRBJ1-1; abundance: -
CDR3aa: CASRETSMEYF; CDR3nt: TGTGCCAGCAGGGAGACTAGTATGGAGTATTTT; d_gene: -; v_gene: TRBV27; j_gene: TRBJ2-3; abundance: -
CDR3aa: CSVGTSGNNEQFF; CDR3nt: TGCAGCGTAGGGACTAGCGGCAACAATGAGCAGTTCTTC; d_gene: TRBD2; v_gene: TRBV29-1; j_gene: TRBJ2-1; abundance: -